The 13 T cell receptor beta chains reported below all come from one sample, sequenced in a study of CD8 T cells in ankylosing spondylitis. TCRdb reanalysed the 5' RACE reads using MiXCR and keeps one entry per CDR3 protein. The data hold under 300,000 distinct CDR3 sequences, with roughly a tenth observed a single time. Sequenced input: blood, either unsorted or a sorted T cell fraction (not recorded which). These receptors came from a male donor with ankylosing spondylitis or in good health (not recorded which).

This clonotype turned up a few times. The chain uses TRBV5-5 and TRBJ1-6, with D maybe TRBD1 (6 bases). CDR3 length equals 16 residues. Germline loops: CDR1 SGHKS, CDR2 YYEKEE (reference sequence). The V gene lost 3 bases and the J gene lost 0 bases, with 10 bases spanning the gap. The CDR3 spells CASSWRQVSYNSPLHF. In DNA form, the CDR3 reads TGTGCCAGCAGCTGGAGACAGGTCTCCTATAATTCACCCCTCCACTTT.

This clonotype was picked up many times. V and J are TRBV10-3 and TRBJ2-1; perhaps TRBD1 as D (6 bases). Germline V gene data show CDR1 as ENHRY and CDR2 as SYGVKD. The CDR3 spans 14 residues. Trimming took off 6 bases at V and 9 bases at J, with 18 bases between the two ends. The DNA for the CDR3 is TGTGCCATCAGCAAAAACAGGGAAGGGGGTGAGCAGTTCTTC. Amino acid sequence: CAISKNREGGEQFF.

In its sample, this clonotype was seen many times. The genes are TRBV29-1 and TRBJ2-3, with 8 bases that match TRBD2. The germline CDR1 and CDR2 sequences are SQVTM and ANQGSEA. V trimming: 6 bases; J trimming: 2 bases; junction bases outside the gene matches: 13. The CDR3 consists of 16 residues. The CDR3 spells CSVLLRGGPITDTQYF. CDR3 in DNA: TGCAGCGTCCTCCTTCGGGGGGGCCCGATCACAGATACGCAGTATTTT.

This clonotype was counted many times. The chain recombines TRBV20-1 with TRBJ2-7, with 9 bases identical to TRBD1. The V segment lost 4 bases and the J segment 6 bases; nucleotides outside the gene matches: 7. CDR3 length equals 13 residues. Germline V gene lookup returns CDR1 DFQATT and CDR2 SNEGSKA (reference sequence). In DNA, the CDR3 is TGCAGTGCTATCCGGGACAGGGAGGGCGAGCAGTACTTC. Translating it yields CSAIRDREGEQYF.

At least ten counts were recorded for this clonotype. The chain recombines TRBV20-1 with TRBJ1-3, with TRBD1 as a possible D gene (5 bases). Germline V gene lookup returns CDR1 DFQATT and CDR2 SNEGSKA (reference sequence). Trimming pared 3 bases from V and 10 bases from J, leaving 13 bases between. CDR3 length: 12 residues. In nucleotides, the CDR3 is TGCAGTGCTAGTGACAGCCCGGGAACCATATATTTT. It is translated as CSASDSPGTIYF.

There are many counts of this clonotype. The genes are TRBV5-1 and TRBJ2-1; D not resolved. The CDR3 contains 13 residues. Trimming removed 7 bases from V and 6 bases from J, with 14 bases in between. In germline, CDR1 is SGHRS, CDR2 YFSETQ. This CDR3 reads CASGLTGGNEQFF. The CDR3 DNA sequence: TGCGCCAGCGGTCTAACGGGTGGCAATGAGCAGTTCTTC. The entire variable domain, with the rest obtained from reference TRBV5-1 and TRBJ2-1, is as follows: KAGVTQTPRYLIKTRGQQVTLSCSPISGHRSVSWYQQTPGQGLQFLFEYFSETQRNKGNFPGRFSGRQFSNSRSEMNVSTLELGDSALYLCASGLTGGNEQFFGPGTRLTVL.

This chain connects TRBV5-5 to TRBJ1-5, with 8 bases identical to TRBD1. V lost 4 bases to trimming and J lost 4 bases; unmatched junction nucleotides: 4. Per germline, CDR1 SGHKS and CDR2 YYEKEE (reference sequence). The CDR3 sequence is 14 residues long. The CDR3 nucleotides are TGTGCCAGCAGCAGGGGACAGGAGAATCAGCCCCAGCATTTT. Protein: CASSRGQENQPQHF.

In its sample, this clonotype was seen many times. CDR3 protein: CASLRDTEAFF. CDR3 bases: TGTGCCAGTTTGAGAGACACTGAAGCTTTCTTT. The chain employs TRBV5-5 and TRBJ1-1; D not certain. Germline V gene sequence: CDR1 SGHKS, CDR2 YYEKEE (reference sequence). V lost 8 bases to trimming and J lost 3 bases, with 8 bases between them. The CDR3 is 11 residues long.

As concerns this clonotype: A much bigger clone sits one base away, suggesting this may be a read error. This chain connects TRBV12-3 or TRBV12-4 to TRBJ2-3, with 8 bases fitting TRBD2. The CDR3 has 14 residues. The junction had 10 bases not matched to a gene; V was cut back by 6 bases and J by 8 bases. The CDR3 DNA is TGTGCCAGCAGCAACCGGGGGGGCGGCGGTACGCAGTATTTT. This gives the protein CASSNRGGGGTQYF.

J is TRBJ1-2 and V is TRBV3-1; unclear D gene. Germline CDR1 reads LGHDT; CDR2 reads YNNKEL (reference sequence). Trimming removed 0 bases from V and 8 bases from J, with 16 bases in between. The CDR3 length is 15 residues. DNA for the CDR3: TGTGCCAGCAGCCAAGAGTCCCGCAGAGCCTTGGGCTACACCTTC. Protein product: CASSQESRRALGYTF.

This clonotype was found many times. This rearrangement joins TRBV4-2 to TRBJ2-1, with TRBD2 matching over 10 bases. Per germline, CDR1 LGHNA and CDR2 YNFKEQ. CDR3 size: 16 residues. The V segment lost 0 bases and the J segment 7 bases; nucleotides outside the gene matches: 6. The CDR3 nucleotides read TGTGCCAGCAGCCAAGACCCTAGCGGGGGATTGAATGAGCAGTTCTTC. As protein: CASSQDPSGGLNEQFF.

Many counts were recorded for this clonotype. The chain has TRBV5-1 and TRBJ1-1, with D possibly TRBD1 on 5 matching bases. This CDR3 contains 13 residues. V lost 5 bases, J lost 6 bases, and 14 bases lay in between. Per the germline V gene, CDR1 is SGHRS and CDR2 is YFSETQ. In DNA, the CDR3 is TGCGCCAGCAGGAGACGGGGGGTGGCTGAAGCTTTCTTT. It translates to CASRRRGVAEAFF.

This clonotype was detected ten times or more. The V gene is TRBV6-1, the J gene TRBJ1-1, with D possibly being TRBD1 (5 bases). Trimming cost V 11 bases and J 1 base, with 14 bases left between them. CDR3 length: 13 residues. Germline CDR1 MNHNS, CDR2 SASEGT. The CDR3: CAERDRQNTEAFF. The DNA of the CDR3 is TGTGCCGAACGGGACCGACAGAACACTGAAGCTTTCTTT.